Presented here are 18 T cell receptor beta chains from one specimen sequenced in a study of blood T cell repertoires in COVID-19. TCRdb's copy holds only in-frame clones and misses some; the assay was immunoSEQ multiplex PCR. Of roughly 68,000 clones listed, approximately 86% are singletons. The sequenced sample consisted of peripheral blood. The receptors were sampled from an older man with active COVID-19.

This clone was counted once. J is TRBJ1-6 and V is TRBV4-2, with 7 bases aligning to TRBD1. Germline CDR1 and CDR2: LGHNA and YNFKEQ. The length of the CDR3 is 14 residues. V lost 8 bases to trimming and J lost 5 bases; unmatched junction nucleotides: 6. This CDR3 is CASGPTGDNSPLHF. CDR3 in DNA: TGTGCCAGCGGCCCTACAGGGGATAATTCACCCCTCCACTTT.

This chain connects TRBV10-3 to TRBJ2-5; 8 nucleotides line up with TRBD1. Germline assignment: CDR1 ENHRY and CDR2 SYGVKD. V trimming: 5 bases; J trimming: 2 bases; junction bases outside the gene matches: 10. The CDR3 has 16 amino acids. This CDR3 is CAISLRGQGAQETQYF. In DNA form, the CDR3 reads TGTGCCATCAGTCTACGCGGGCAGGGGGCACAAGAGACCCAGTACTTC.

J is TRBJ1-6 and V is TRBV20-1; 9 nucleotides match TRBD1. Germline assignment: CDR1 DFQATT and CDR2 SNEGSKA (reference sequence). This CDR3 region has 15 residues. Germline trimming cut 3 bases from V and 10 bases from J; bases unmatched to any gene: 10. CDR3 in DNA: TGCAGTGCTAGTCGGGACAGGGCATATGGCTCACCCCTCCACTTT. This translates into CSASRDRAYGSPLHF.

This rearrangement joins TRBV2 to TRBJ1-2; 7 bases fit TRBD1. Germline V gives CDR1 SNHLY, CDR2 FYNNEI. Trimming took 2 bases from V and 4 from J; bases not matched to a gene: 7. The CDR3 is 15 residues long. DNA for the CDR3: TGTGCCAGCAGTGAAACGGGACAGCTGAGCTATGGCTACACCTTC. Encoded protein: CASSETGQLSYGYTF.

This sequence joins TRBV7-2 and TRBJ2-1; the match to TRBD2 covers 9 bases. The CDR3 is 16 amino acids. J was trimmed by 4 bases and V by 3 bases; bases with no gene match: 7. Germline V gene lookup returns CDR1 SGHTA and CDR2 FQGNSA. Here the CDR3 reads CASSFHTSGLYNEQFF. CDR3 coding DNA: TGTGCCAGCAGCTTCCATACTAGCGGGCTTTACAATGAGCAGTTCTTC.

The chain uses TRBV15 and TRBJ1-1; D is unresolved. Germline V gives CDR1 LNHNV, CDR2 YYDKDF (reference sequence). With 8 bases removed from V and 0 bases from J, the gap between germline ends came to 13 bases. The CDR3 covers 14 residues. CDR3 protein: CATGPRVLNTEAFF. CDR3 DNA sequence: TGTGCCACCGGACCGAGGGTTTTGAACACTGAAGCTTTCTTT.

The CDR3 spells CASSQDEMGTYSTDTQYF. In DNA, the CDR3 is TGTGCCAGCAGCCAAGATGAGATGGGGACTTACAGCACAGATACGCAGTATTTT. The J gene is TRBJ2-3, the V gene TRBV14; maybe TRBD2 (6 bases). The germline V and J ends were trimmed by 0 bases and 0 bases, with 16 bases remaining between them. Germline CDR1 reads SGHDN; CDR2 reads FVKESK. The CDR3 contains 18 residues.

CDR3 protein: CASSGIGGAAAKNIQYF. The CDR3 bases are TGTGCCAGCAGCGGCATTGGGGGGGCCGCGGCCAAAAACATTCAGTACTTC. This rearrangement joins TRBV5-5 to TRBJ2-4, with D possibly TRBD2 on 7 matching bases. The V end lost 4 bases, the J end lost 1 base, and 18 bases lay between the germline ends. The CDR3 is 17 residues long. Germline assignment: CDR1 SGHKS and CDR2 YYEKEE (reference sequence).

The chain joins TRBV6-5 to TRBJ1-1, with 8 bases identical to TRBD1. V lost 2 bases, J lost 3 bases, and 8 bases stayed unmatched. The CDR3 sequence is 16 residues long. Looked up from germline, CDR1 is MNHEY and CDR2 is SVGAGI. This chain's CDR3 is CASSYLGQGAYTEAFF. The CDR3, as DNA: TGTGCCAGCAGTTACCTTGGGCAGGGGGCGTACACTGAAGCTTTCTTT.

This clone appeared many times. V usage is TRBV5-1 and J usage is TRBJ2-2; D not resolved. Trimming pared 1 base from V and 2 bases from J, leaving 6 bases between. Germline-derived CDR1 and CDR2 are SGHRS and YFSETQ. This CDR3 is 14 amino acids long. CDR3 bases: TGCGCCAGCAGCTTGTTACTAAACACCGGGGAGCTGTTTTTT. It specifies CASSLLLNTGELFF.

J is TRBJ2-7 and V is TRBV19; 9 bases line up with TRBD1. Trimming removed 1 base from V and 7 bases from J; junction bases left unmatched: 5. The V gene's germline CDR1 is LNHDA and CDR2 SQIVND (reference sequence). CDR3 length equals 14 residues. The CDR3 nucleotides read TGTGCCAGTAGTATAGGGACAGGGGTCCTGGAGCAGTACTTC. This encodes CASSIGTGVLEQYF.

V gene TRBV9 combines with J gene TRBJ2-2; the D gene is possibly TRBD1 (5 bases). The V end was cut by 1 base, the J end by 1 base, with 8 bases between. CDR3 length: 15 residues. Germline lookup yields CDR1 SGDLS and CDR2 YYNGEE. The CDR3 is CASSVLTENTGELFF. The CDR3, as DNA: TGTGCCAGCAGCGTACTGACAGAGAACACCGGGGAGCTGTTTTTT. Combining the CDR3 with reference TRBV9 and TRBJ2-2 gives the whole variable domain DSGVTQTPKHLITATGQRVTLRCSPRSGDLSVYWYQQSLDQGLQFLIQYYNGEERAKGNILERFSAQQFPDLHSELNLSSLELGDSALYFCASSVLTENTGELFFGEGSRLTVL.

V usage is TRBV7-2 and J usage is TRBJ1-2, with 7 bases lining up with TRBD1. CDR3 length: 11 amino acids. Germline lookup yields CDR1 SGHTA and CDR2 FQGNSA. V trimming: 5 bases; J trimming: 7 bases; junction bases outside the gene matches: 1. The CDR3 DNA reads TGTGCCAGCAGCCGGGACAGTGGCTACACCTTC. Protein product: CASSRDSGYTF.

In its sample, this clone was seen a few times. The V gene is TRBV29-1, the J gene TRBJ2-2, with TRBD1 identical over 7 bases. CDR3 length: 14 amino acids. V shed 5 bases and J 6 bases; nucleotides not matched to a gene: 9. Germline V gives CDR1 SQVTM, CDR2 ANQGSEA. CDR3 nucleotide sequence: TGCAGCGTTTACTCCGGGACAGCCTCCGGGGAGCTGTTTTTT. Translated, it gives CSVYSGTASGELFF.

This chain's CDR3 is CASSPRPSGVSYEQYF. CDR3 nucleotides: TGTGCCAGCAGTCCCCGTCCTAGCGGGGTCTCCTACGAGCAGTACTTC. This chain links TRBV27 with TRBJ2-7, with 9 positions matching TRBD2. The V and J ends lost 5 bases and 0 bases, in that order; junction bases with no gene match: 8. This CDR3 contains 16 residues. Germline lookup yields CDR1 MNHEY and CDR2 SMNVEV (reference sequence).

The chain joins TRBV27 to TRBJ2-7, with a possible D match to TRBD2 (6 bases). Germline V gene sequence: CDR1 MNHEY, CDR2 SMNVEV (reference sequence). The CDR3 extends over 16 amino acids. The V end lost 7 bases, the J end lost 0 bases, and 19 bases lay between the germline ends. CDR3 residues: CASTRDLASLSYEQYF. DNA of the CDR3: TGTGCCAGCACTCGGGACTTAGCATCCCTCTCCTACGAGCAGTACTTC.

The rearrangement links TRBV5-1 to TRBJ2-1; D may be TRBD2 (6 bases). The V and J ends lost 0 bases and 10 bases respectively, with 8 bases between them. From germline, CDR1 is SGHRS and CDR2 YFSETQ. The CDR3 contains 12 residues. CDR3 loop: CASSLAGGEQFF. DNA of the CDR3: TGCGCCAGCAGCTTGGCCGGGGGAGAGCAGTTCTTC.

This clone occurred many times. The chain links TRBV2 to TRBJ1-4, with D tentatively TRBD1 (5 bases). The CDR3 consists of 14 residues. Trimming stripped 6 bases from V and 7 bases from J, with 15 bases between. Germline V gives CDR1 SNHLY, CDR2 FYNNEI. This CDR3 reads CASREQVDGEKLFF. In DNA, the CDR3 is TGTGCCAGCAGGGAACAGGTGGATGGTGAAAAACTGTTTTTT.